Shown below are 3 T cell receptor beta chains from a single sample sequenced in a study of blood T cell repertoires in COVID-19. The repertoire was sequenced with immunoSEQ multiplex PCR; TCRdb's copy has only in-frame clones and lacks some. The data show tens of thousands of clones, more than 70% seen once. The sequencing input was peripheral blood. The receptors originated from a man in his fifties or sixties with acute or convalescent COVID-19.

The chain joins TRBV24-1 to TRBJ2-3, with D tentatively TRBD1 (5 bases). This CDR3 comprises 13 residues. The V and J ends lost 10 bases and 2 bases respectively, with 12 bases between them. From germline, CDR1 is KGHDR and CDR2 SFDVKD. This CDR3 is CATKGSDTDTQYF. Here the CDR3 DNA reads TGTGCCACTAAGGGGTCGGACACAGATACGCAGTATTTT.

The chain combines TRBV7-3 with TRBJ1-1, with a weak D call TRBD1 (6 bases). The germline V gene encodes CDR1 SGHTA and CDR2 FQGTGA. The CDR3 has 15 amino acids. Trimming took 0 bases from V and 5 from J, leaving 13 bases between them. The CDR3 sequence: CASSLTAGAITEAFF. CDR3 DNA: TGTGCCAGCAGCTTAACGGCAGGGGCTATTACTGAAGCTTTCTTT.

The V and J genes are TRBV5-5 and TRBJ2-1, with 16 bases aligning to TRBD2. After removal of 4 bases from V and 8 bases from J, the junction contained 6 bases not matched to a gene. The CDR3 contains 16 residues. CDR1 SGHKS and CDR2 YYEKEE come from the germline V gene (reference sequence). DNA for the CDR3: TGTGCCAGCAGCCCAGGGACTAGCGGGAGGGTGGATGAGCAGTTCTTC. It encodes CASSPGTSGRVDEQFF.